This T cell receptor (beta chain) was captured by sequencing in a study of blood T cell repertoires in COVID-19. V trimming: 5 bases; J trimming: 3 bases; junction bases outside the gene matches: 11. Germline loops: CDR1 SGHTA, CDR2 FQGNSA. This CDR3 region has 17 residues. Per the authors' pipeline: How many nucleated cells were present was estimated from reference gene primer amplification. This table comes from immunoSEQ multiplex PCR, and its TCRdb copy is limited to in-frame clones, with some not included. D and trimming come from the DNA, and the V and J calls and clone size come from that table. The data contain under 250,000 clones, roughly 84% of them seen just once; the ten biggest clones take up about 1.6%.

The chain employs TRBV7-2 and TRBJ1-2, with 11 nucleotides matching TRBD1. This receptor was identified in a woman in her thirties or forties who had recovered from COVID-19. The sample was peripheral blood. In nucleotides, the CDR3 is TGTGCCAGCAGCCCCCAACCGGGACAGGGGGAAGACTATGGCTACACCTTC. This codes for CASSPQPGQGEDYGYTF.